This TCR beta chain was recovered during a study of T cell responses to AZD1222 COVID-19 vaccine. Study conclusions and caveats: Sampling captured repertoires only after the peak T cell response. Clonal diversity may have been underestimated in mostly white British donors. The study found vaccine-associated CD4 TCRs spanning spike, dominant at 160-218 and 743-854. At study baseline, merely over 5 AZD1222 recipients were seropositive.

In germline, CDR1 is LGHNA, CDR2 YSLEER. This CDR3 contains 13 residues. The V and J ends lost 3 bases and 6 bases respectively, with 10 bases between them. Points on this clone: The antigen is unknown.

Here immunoSEQ multiplex PCR was the method, and the copy in TCRdb shows in-frame clones only, minus some. The sample lists about 89,000 clones; around nine tenths were seen once. This TCR was recovered from an adult in good health. The rearrangement joins TRBV4-3 to TRBJ2-3; D remains unclear. Sample: peripheral blood, taken on day 0 of MenACWY control vaccination. The CDR3 coding sequence is TGCGCCAGCAGCCAGCGGTTGAGCGATACGCAGTATTTT. Translated: CASSQRLSDTQYF.